Following are 10 T cell receptor beta chains from one sample sequenced in a study of shared clonotypes between healthy human individuals. Repertoires were generated with immunoSEQ multiplex PCR, while TCRdb's copy carries only in-frame clones and drops some. The top ten clones hold 0.14% of a sample with roughly 2.5 million clones, 90% to 95% of them seen once. The sample was naive CD4+ T cells sorted from blood. Subset defined: CD45RA+ positively selected. The receptor source for this set is a man aged 18-30 years in good health.

The genes are TRBV6-5 and TRBJ1-2; 11 bases fit TRBD1. V lost 4 bases and J lost 11; bases outside the gene matches: 12. Germline CDR1 is MNHEY and CDR2 is SVGAGI. CDR3 length equals 15 residues. CDR3 DNA: TGTGCCAGCAGTTCCCGTTCCGGGACAGGGGGAGATTACACCTTC. Residues: CASSSRSGTGGDYTF.

The gene calls are TRBV10-1 and TRBJ2-3; 9 bases line up with TRBD1. V gave up 6 bases and J gave up 14 bases; unmatched junction bases: 15. The CDR3 is 14 residues long. Germline CDR1 reads WNHNN; CDR2 reads SYGVQD (reference sequence). DNA of the CDR3: TGCGCCAGCAGCAACTCCCAAACCGGGACAGGGTTGTATTTT. Its protein is CASSNSQTGTGLYF.

This clone was observed a handful of times. The rearrangement joins TRBV5-1 to TRBJ1-6, with D maybe TRBD1 (5 bases). Germline CDR1 reads SGHRS; CDR2 reads YFSETQ. V was shortened by 4 bases and J by 11 bases, with 10 bases between the two germline ends. The CDR3 is 12 residues long. The CDR3, as DNA: TGCGCCAGCAGCCCAGGGAGGCCACCCCTCCACTTT. It is translated as CASSPGRPPLHF.

This clone turned up a few times. The rearrangement joins TRBV18 to TRBJ1-1; the match to TRBD1 covers 10 bases. The V gene end was trimmed by 5 bases and the J gene end by 3 bases; junction bases not matched to a gene: 9. CDR1 is KGHSH and CDR2 is LQKENI in the germline V gene. There are 16 residues in the CDR3. The CDR3 sequence is CASSFDRGRVHTEAFF. DNA for the CDR3: TGTGCCAGCTCATTTGACAGGGGGCGCGTGCACACTGAAGCTTTCTTT.

This clone has only one observation. This rearrangement joins TRBV19 to TRBJ2-6; TRBD2 matches at 8 bases. The CDR3 totals 17 residues. The germline V gene has CDR1 LNHDA and CDR2 SQIVND (reference sequence). With V trimmed by 5 bases and J by 0 bases, 6 bases remained unmatched. CDR3 loop: CASSRSGTSSGANVLTF. In DNA form, the CDR3 reads TGTGCCAGTAGTCGGTCCGGGACTAGCTCTGGGGCCAACGTCCTGACTTTC.

The V call is TRBV25-1, the J call TRBJ1-1; no clear D. The CDR3 sequence is 15 residues long. Germline CDR1 is MGHDK and CDR2 is SYGVNS. V gave up 1 base and J gave up 0 bases, with 9 bases separating them. This CDR3 is CASSESTQLNTEAFF. CDR3 sequence (DNA): TGTGCCAGCAGTGAATCTACGCAGTTGAACACTGAAGCTTTCTTT.

This rearrangement joins TRBV6-5 to TRBJ1-1, with 11 bases aligning to TRBD1. Germline V gene sequence: CDR1 MNHEY, CDR2 SVGAGI. The CDR3 loop spans 16 amino acids. Losses at the gene ends were 2 bases for V and 5 bases for J; bases not matched to a gene: 7. CDR3 sequence (DNA): TGTGCCAGCAGTTACGGCGGGACAGGGGGATTTACTGAAGCTTTCTTT. Protein sequence: CASSYGGTGGFTEAFF.

This clone has only a few counts. CDR3 protein: CASSETTTNTEAFF. The CDR3 DNA reads TGTGCCAGCAGTGAGACCACAACGAACACTGAAGCTTTCTTT. This sequence joins TRBV25-1 and TRBJ1-1; D is uncertain. The CDR3 extends over 14 amino acids. CDR1 and CDR2 from the germline V gene are MGHDK and SYGVNS. V lost 3 bases and J lost 1, with 9 bases in between. The full variable domain, in which reference TRBV25-1 and TRBJ1-1 provide the parts outside the CDR3, is EADIYQTPRYLVIGTGKKITLECSQTMGHDKMYWYQQDPGMELHLIHYSYGVNSTEKGDLSSESTVSRIRTEHFPLTLESARPSHTSQYLCASSETTTNTEAFFGQGTRLTVV.

This clone was recorded only once. The chain uses TRBV5-8 and TRBJ1-5; D unresolved. Deletions cut 2 bases from V and 3 bases from J, with 9 bases between. The germline V gene encodes CDR1 SGHTS and CDR2 YDEGEE. The CDR3 extends over 14 amino acids. CDR3 residues: CASSFQLINQPQHF. The DNA of the CDR3 is TGTGCCAGCAGCTTCCAACTGATCAATCAGCCCCAGCATTTT.

The rearrangement links TRBV27 to TRBJ2-3; possibly TRBD2 for D (5 bases). The CDR3 spans 13 residues. The germline CDR1 and CDR2 sequences are MNHEY and SMNVEV (reference sequence). V was cut by 6 bases and J by 2 bases, with 9 bases left in between. In DNA, the CDR3 is TGTGCCAGCAGCGGGGAGTCCACAGATACGCAGTATTTT. Its translation is CASSGESTDTQYF.